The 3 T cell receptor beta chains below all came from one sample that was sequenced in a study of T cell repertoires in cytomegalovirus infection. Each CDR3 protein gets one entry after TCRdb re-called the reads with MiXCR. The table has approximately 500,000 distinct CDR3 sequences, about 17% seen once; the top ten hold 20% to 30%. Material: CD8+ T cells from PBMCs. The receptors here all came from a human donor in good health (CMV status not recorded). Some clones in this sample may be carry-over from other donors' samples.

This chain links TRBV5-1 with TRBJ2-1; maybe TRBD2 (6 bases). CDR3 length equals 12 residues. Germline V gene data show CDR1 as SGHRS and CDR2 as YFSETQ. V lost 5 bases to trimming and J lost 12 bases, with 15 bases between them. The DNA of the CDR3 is TGCGCCAGCAGTCCTGGGGGGAGTGGGCAGTTCTTC. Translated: CASSPGGSGQFF.

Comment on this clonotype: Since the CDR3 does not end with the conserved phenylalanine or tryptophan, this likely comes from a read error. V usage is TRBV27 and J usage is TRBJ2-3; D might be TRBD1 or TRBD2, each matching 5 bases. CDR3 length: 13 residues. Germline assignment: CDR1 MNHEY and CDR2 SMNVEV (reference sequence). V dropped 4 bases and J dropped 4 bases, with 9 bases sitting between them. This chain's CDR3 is CASSWDGADTQYL. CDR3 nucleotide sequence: TGTGCCAGCAGTTGGGACGGGGCAGATACGCAGTATTTA.

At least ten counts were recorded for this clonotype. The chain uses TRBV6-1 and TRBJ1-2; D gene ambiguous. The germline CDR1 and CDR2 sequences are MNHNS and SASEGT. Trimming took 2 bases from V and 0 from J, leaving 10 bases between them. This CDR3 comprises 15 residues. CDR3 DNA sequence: TGTGCCAGCAGTGAATCGCGAAGGGCTAACTATGGCTACACCTTC. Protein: CASSESRRANYGYTF.